The 23 T cell receptor beta chains given below trace back to one sample, sequenced in a study of human T cells and chemical hapten exposure. Time point indicated: pre-sensitization, week 0. Treatment meaning: therapeutic diphenylcyclopropenone sensitization with weekly scalp DPC. TCRdb passed the RACE reads through MiXCR, listing each CDR3 protein once. Of about 380,000 distinct CDR3 sequences in the sample, roughly 4.6% were seen once. The sample here was whole blood, taken in connection with sensitization to the hapten diphenylcyclopropenone (DPC). These receptors came from a woman in her forties or fifties with alopecia areata. Some clones in this sample may be carry-over from other donors' samples.

This clonotype has a handful of counts. The chain has TRBV27 and TRBJ2-2; 9 nucleotides agree with TRBD2. The CDR3 contains 17 residues. Unmatched junction bases numbered 11, after V lost 5 bases and J lost 4 bases. Germline assignment: CDR1 MNHEY and CDR2 SMNVEV (reference sequence). DNA for the CDR3: TGTGCCAGCAGTCCCTTTAGCGGGAGTCCGACCACCGGGGAGCTGTTTTTT. Its protein product is CASSPFSGSPTTGELFF.

In its sample, this clonotype was seen many times. J is TRBJ2-1 and V is TRBV10-3; D might be TRBD1 or TRBD2, each matching 5 bases. This CDR3 is 14 amino acids long. Trimming stripped 6 bases from V and 3 bases from J, with 12 bases between. The germline CDR1 and CDR2 sequences are ENHRY and SYGVKD. The CDR3 loop reads CAISASGRYNEQFF. As DNA, the CDR3 is TGTGCCATCAGCGCCTCGGGGCGCTACAATGAGCAGTTCTTC.

This clonotype was observed many times. The chain employs TRBV5-1 and TRBJ1-6; D is ambiguous. Germline loops: CDR1 SGHRS, CDR2 YFSETQ. V lost 0 bases and J lost 10, with 8 bases in between. There are 13 residues in the CDR3. Written as DNA, the CDR3 is TGCGCCAGCAGCTTGGAAACCGGGTCACCCCTCCACTTT. Encoded protein: CASSLETGSPLHF.

This chain uses TRBV5-1 with TRBJ2-2, with a tentative D call TRBD1 (5 bases). The V end was cut by 0 bases, the J end by 5 bases, with 14 bases between. The CDR3 consists of 16 residues. Germline V gives CDR1 SGHRS, CDR2 YFSETQ. In DNA form, the CDR3 reads TGCGCCAGCAGCTTGGTCCTTTCAGGGCGAACCGGGGAGCTGTTTTTT. Its protein is CASSLVLSGRTGELFF.

This clonotype was detected a few times. The chain has TRBV10-3 and TRBJ2-1; weak D call: TRBD1 (6 bases). Germline V lookup: CDR1 ENHRY, CDR2 SYGVKD. V lost 11 bases, J lost 0 bases, and 17 bases lay in between. This CDR3 contains 15 residues. The CDR3 is CASNREHLSYNEQFF. Written as DNA, the CDR3 is TGTGCCTCCAACAGGGAGCACCTCTCCTACAATGAGCAGTTCTTC.

This clonotype was seen more than once but under ten times. The chain recombines TRBV20-1 with TRBJ2-7; a weak D match, TRBD1 (6 bases). V was clipped by 1 base and J by 0 bases, with 16 bases between them. CDR1 and CDR2 (germline): DFQATT, SNEGSKA (reference sequence). This CDR3 spans 16 amino acids. The CDR3 is CSARVAGTGSSYEQYF. CDR3 sequence (DNA): TGCAGTGCTAGAGTGGCAGGTACAGGGAGCTCCTACGAGCAGTACTTC.

This clonotype was recorded many times. V usage is TRBV10-2 and J usage is TRBJ2-5; D assignment may be TRBD1 or TRBD2 (5 bases each). This CDR3 spans 16 amino acids. Trimming shortened V by 6 bases and J by 5 bases, and 22 bases separated the two germline ends. Germline V gene sequence: CDR1 WSHSY, CDR2 SAAADI. The DNA for the CDR3 is TGCGCCAGCAGCCTCCCACCAGAGGGGCGAACGGAGACCCAGTACTTC. Its translation is CASSLPPEGRTETQYF.

There are a few counts of this clonotype. This chain links TRBV3-1 with TRBJ2-7, with 9 bases that match TRBD1. This CDR3 region has 16 residues. The trim removed 3 bases at V and 5 bases at J, leaving 11 bases unmatched. In germline, CDR1 is LGHDT, CDR2 YNNKEL (reference sequence). The CDR3 region is CASSHGLRTGADEQYF. The CDR3 DNA is TGTGCCAGCAGCCACGGCCTGAGGACAGGGGCCGACGAGCAGTACTTC.

In its sample, this clonotype was seen many times. V gene TRBV6-6 combines with J gene TRBJ2-3, with no clear D. The CDR3 consists of 11 residues. Germline V lookup: CDR1 MNHNY, CDR2 SVGAGI (reference sequence). V lost 6 bases, J lost 6 bases, and 7 bases lay in between. The DNA of the CDR3 is TGTGCCAGCAGAAATAGCGATACGCAGTATTTT. Protein: CASRNSDTQYF.

This chain connects TRBV29-1 to TRBJ2-6; TRBD1 matches 8 bases. J gave up 4 bases and V 7 bases, and 9 bases lay outside the gene matches. From germline, CDR1 is SQVTM and CDR2 ANQGSEA. The CDR3 runs to 15 residues. The CDR3 nucleotides are TGCAGCGCTGAGACAGGGGTGAAAGGGGCCAACGTCCTGACTTTC. Amino acid sequence: CSAETGVKGANVLTF.

V gene TRBV24-1 combines with J gene TRBJ1-2, with 9 bases lining up with TRBD1. The CDR3 runs to 17 residues. The germline CDR1 and CDR2 sequences are KGHDR and SFDVKD. Trimming at V came to 3 bases and at J to 0 bases, leaving 7 bases not matched to a gene. The CDR3 DNA reads as TGTGCCACCAGTGATGGGTCCGGGACAGGGTCTAACTATGGCTACACCTTC. Its translation is CATSDGSGTGSNYGYTF.

This clonotype was detected ten times or more. This chain links TRBV24-1 with TRBJ2-1; the D is unclear. The CDR3 totals 16 residues. Germline-derived CDR1 and CDR2 are KGHDR and SFDVKD. The V end was cut by 4 bases, the J end by 0 bases, with 12 bases between. CDR3 sequence reads: CATSERSISSYNEQFF. The CDR3 DNA is TGTGCCACCAGTGAGCGTTCGATAAGCTCCTACAATGAGCAGTTCTTC.

Many counts were recorded for this clonotype. The chain couples TRBV7-9 to TRBJ2-4, with D possibly being TRBD2 (5 bases). With 3 bases removed from V and 0 bases from J, the gap between germline ends came to 15 bases. In germline, CDR1 is SEHNR, CDR2 FQNEAQ (reference sequence). There are 17 residues in the CDR3. The CDR3 DNA reads TGTGCCAGCAGCTTTGGGTTAGCGTCACTAGCCAAAAACATTCAGTACTTC. The encoded protein is CASSFGLASLAKNIQYF.

This clonotype was seen ten or more times. Here the CDR3 DNA reads TGTGCCAGCAACCCCAGGGCGGGGGTTACCTACAATGAGCAGTTCTTC. Translating gives CASNPRAGVTYNEQFF. The V gene is TRBV7-8, the J gene TRBJ2-1; 7 positions agree with TRBD2. After removal of 7 bases from V and 2 bases from J, the junction contained 11 bases not matched to a gene. The CDR3 extends over 16 amino acids. CDR1 and CDR2 (germline): SGHVS, FQNEAQ. The whole variable domain, remainder taken from reference TRBV7-8 and TRBJ2-1, is GAGVSQSPRYKVAKRGQDVALRCDPISGHVSLFWYQQALGQGPEFLTYFQNEAQLDKSGLPSDRFFAERPEGSVSTLKIQRTQQEDSAVYLCASNPRAGVTYNEQFFGPGTRLTVL.

This clonotype was seen a few times. The rearrangement joins TRBV12-3 or TRBV12-4 to TRBJ1-5, with D possibly TRBD1 on 6 matching bases. V was shortened by 4 bases and J by 5 bases, with 15 bases between the two germline ends. CDR3 length: 15 residues. The CDR3 sequence is CASSSNQGSDQPQHF. CDR3 nucleotide sequence: TGTGCCAGCAGTTCCAATCAGGGGTCGGATCAGCCCCAGCATTTT.

The rearrangement joins TRBV13 to TRBJ2-5; the D is unclear. Germline CDR1 PRHDT, CDR2 FYEKMQ (reference sequence). This CDR3 comprises 14 residues. V dropped 8 bases and J dropped 5 bases, with 18 bases sitting between them. In DNA, the CDR3 is TGTGCCAGCGCTACTTCGACCGGGCGGGAGACCCAGTACTTC. Its protein product is CASATSTGRETQYF. Supplemented by reference TRBV13 and TRBJ2-5, the full variable domain reads AAGVIQSPRHLIKEKRETATLKCYPIPRHDTVYWYQQGPGQDPQFLISFYEKMQSDKGSIPDRFSAQQFSDYHSELNMSSLELGDSALYFCASATSTGRETQYFGPGTRLLVL.

The sample holds a few counts of this clonotype. The chain has TRBV19 and TRBJ2-4; TRBD2 matches 7 bases. The trim removed 6 bases at V and 0 bases at J, leaving 14 bases unmatched. CDR1 LNHDA and CDR2 SQIVND come from the germline V gene (reference sequence). The CDR3 loop spans 18 amino acids. CDR3 in amino acids: CASSNPLGTTLAKNIQYF. In DNA, the CDR3 is TGTGCCAGTAGCAACCCCTTGGGGACTACCTTAGCCAAAAACATTCAGTACTTC.

This clonotype came up many times. The J gene is TRBJ1-1, the V gene TRBV10-1, with 7 bases aligning to TRBD1. With 11 bases clipped from V and 5 bases from J, the junction kept 23 bases outside the gene matches. This CDR3 contains 17 residues. CDR1 and CDR2 from the germline V gene are WNHNN and SYGVQD (reference sequence). The CDR3 region has the DNA TGCGCCGCTTCGATTCCCAAACGACAGGGTATATTTACTGAAGCTTTCTTT. Amino acid sequence: CAASIPKRQGIFTEAFF.

This clonotype was counted only a few times. The V gene is TRBV5-1, the J gene TRBJ1-1, with 9 bases fitting TRBD1. Germline CDR1 and CDR2: SGHRS and YFSETQ. This CDR3 region has 17 residues. Unmatched junction bases numbered 10, after V lost 4 bases and J lost 0 bases. Written as DNA, the CDR3 is TGCGCCAGCAGCCCAATGACAGGGGGGATCTTGAACACTGAAGCTTTCTTT. Its protein product is CASSPMTGGILNTEAFF.

This clonotype was found a few times. The chain carries TRBV6-1 and TRBJ2-2; D uncertain. The ends were cut back, 6 bases at V and 4 bases at J, with 6 bases in the middle. The CDR3 consists of 12 residues. From germline, CDR1 is MNHNS and CDR2 SASEGT. The CDR3 loop reads CASRGFTGELFF. As DNA, the CDR3 is TGTGCCAGCAGGGGATTCACCGGGGAGCTGTTTTTT.

The chain is built from TRBV14 and TRBJ2-1; 10 nucleotides line up with TRBD2. The germline V gene encodes CDR1 SGHDN and CDR2 FVKESK. This CDR3 is built from 15 residues. V lost 6 bases to trimming and J lost 9 bases; unmatched junction nucleotides: 11. DNA for the CDR3: TGTGCCAGCAGTCGGACTAGCGGTCCTGGGGGTGAGCAGTTCTTC. Translation: CASSRTSGPGGEQFF.

The sample holds many counts of this clonotype. The chain uses TRBV12-3 or TRBV12-4 and TRBJ1-5; TRBD1 might be the D (5 bases). The CDR3 has 17 amino acids. Trimming shortened V by 2 bases and J by 0 bases, and 14 bases separated the two germline ends. CDR3 loop: CASSLSSGAYSNQPQHF. In nucleotides, the CDR3 is TGTGCCAGCAGTTTAAGTAGCGGGGCCTATAGCAATCAGCCCCAGCATTTT.

The V and J genes are TRBV28 and TRBJ1-3; 9 positions match TRBD1. The CDR3 runs to 16 residues. With V trimmed by 4 bases and J by 2 bases, 6 bases remained unmatched. In germline, CDR1 is MDHEN, CDR2 SYDVKM. This chain's CDR3 is CASSSYRTGAGNTIYF. The CDR3 DNA reads as TGTGCCAGCAGTTCGTATCGGACAGGGGCTGGAAACACCATATATTTT.